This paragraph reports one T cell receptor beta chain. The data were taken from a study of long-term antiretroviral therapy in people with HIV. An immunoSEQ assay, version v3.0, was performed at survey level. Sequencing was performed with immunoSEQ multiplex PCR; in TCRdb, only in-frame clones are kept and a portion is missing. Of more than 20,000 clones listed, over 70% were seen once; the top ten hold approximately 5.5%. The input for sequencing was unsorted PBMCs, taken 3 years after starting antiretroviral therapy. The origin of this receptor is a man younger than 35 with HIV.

The CDR3 loop reads CASSPSSSSYEQYF. CDR3 sequence (DNA): TGTGCCAGCAGCCCATCCTCGAGCTCCTACGAGCAGTACTTC. V and J are TRBV7-3 and TRBJ2-7; D call uncertain. The length of the CDR3 is 14 residues. Between the trimmed V and J ends, which lost 5 bases and 0 bases, there was a span of 11 bases. In germline, CDR1 is SGHTA, CDR2 FQGTGA.